This T cell receptor beta chain was observed in a study of T cell responses to AZD1222 COVID-19 vaccine. Overall study results and limits: The donor group comprised mostly white British people and more females; the analysis possibly underestimated clonal diversity. Repertoire sampling was restricted to post-peak T cell response timepoints.

On this clone itself: Its cognate antigen is unknown.

The data were produced by immunoSEQ multiplex PCR, yet TCRdb's version contains in-frame clones alone and is incomplete. The sample shows 80,000 to 100,000 clones, more than 70% of them seen only once. The germline CDR1 and CDR2 sequences are SGHTA and FQGTGA. This CDR3 is built from 13 residues. V was shortened by 5 bases and J by 7 bases, with 11 bases between the two germline ends. This clonotype was obtained from an adult in good health. The chain joins TRBV7-3 to TRBJ2-2; perhaps TRBD2 as D (6 bases). The material was peripheral blood, obtained on day 0 of AZD1222 vaccination. In nucleotides, the CDR3 is TGTGCCAGCAGCCCTACGCGGGGCGGGGAGCTGTTTTTT. Its protein product is CASSPTRGGELFF. The full variable domain, completed using reference TRBV7-3 and TRBJ2-2, is GAGVSQTPSNKVTEKGKYVELRCDPISGHTALYWYRQSLGQGPEFLIYFQGTGAADDSGLPNDRFFAVRPEGSVSTLKIQRTERGDSAVYLCASSPTRGGELFFGEGSRLTVL.